These 18 T cell receptor beta chains were sequenced from one sample in a study of T cells in Graves' hyperthyroidism and ophthalmopathy. There were TCR beta CDR3 regions amplified from RNA transcripts. HTBI primers were employed in a first-round RT-PCR of the TCR CDR3. TCRdb processed the multiplex PCR reads anew with MiXCR; each CDR3 protein has one entry. The sample has 490,000 or so distinct CDR3 sequences, 15% to 20% seen once. The specimen was blood. All receptors derive from a man aged 35 to 55 with Graves' ophthalmopathy.

This clonotype was seen a handful of times. The genes are TRBV5-1 and TRBJ2-3, with D maybe TRBD2 (6 bases). Between the trimmed V and J ends, which lost 2 bases and 0 bases, there was a span of 10 bases. The CDR3 loop spans 15 amino acids. Germline V CDR1 and CDR2: SGHRS, YFSETQ. The CDR3 spells CASSFLARSTDTQYF. The CDR3 DNA reads as TGCGCCAGCAGCTTCCTAGCGCGCAGCACAGATACGCAGTATTTT.

About this clonotype: The junction departs from the called germline gene at one end, perhaps through a read error. The gene calls are TRBV28 and TRBJ2-7; D perhaps matches TRBD1 (6 bases). Germline values: CDR1 MDHEN, CDR2 SYDVKM. The CDR3 spans 14 residues. The CDR3 coding sequence is TGTGCCAGCGGTTTGGCGGACAGCCATCGAGAGCAGTACTTC. Translation gives CASGLADSHREQYF.

This clonotype was counted many times. V is TRBV28 and J is TRBJ2-3; D is possibly TRBD1 or TRBD2 (5 bases each). Germline V lookup: CDR1 MDHEN, CDR2 SYDVKM. The CDR3 is made up of 15 amino acids. The V and J ends lost 5 bases and 2 bases respectively, with 14 bases between them. The CDR3 loop reads CASSLRDLNTDTQYF. As DNA, the CDR3 is TGTGCCAGCAGTCTCCGGGACCTGAACACAGATACGCAGTATTTT.

This clonotype was counted at least ten times. This chain links TRBV15 with TRBJ2-7; 8 nucleotides line up with TRBD2. The ends lost 3 bases at V and 2 bases at J; junction bases unmatched: 6. Germline V gives CDR1 LNHNV, CDR2 YYDKDF (reference sequence). The CDR3 covers 15 residues. CDR3 sequence: CATSSELAGPYEQYF. The CDR3 nucleotides read TGTGCCACCAGCAGTGAGCTAGCGGGCCCCTACGAGCAGTACTTC.

The rearrangement joins TRBV12-3 or TRBV12-4 to TRBJ1-1, with 7 bases lining up with TRBD1. The CDR3 is 14 amino acids. After removal of 7 bases from V and 0 bases from J, the junction contained 5 bases not matched to a gene. CDR3 in DNA: TGTGCCAGCATCCTGGGACAGTTGAACACTGAAGCTTTCTTT. Protein sequence: CASILGQLNTEAFF.

This chain links TRBV25-1 with TRBJ1-2, with 8 positions matching TRBD1. This CDR3 spans 14 amino acids. The V gene end was trimmed by 8 bases and the J gene end by 2 bases; junction bases not matched to a gene: 7. The V gene's germline CDR1 is MGHDK and CDR2 SYGVNS. DNA for the CDR3: TGTGCCAGCCGTCGGACAGGGAGGAACTATGGCTACACCTTC. Its protein is CASRRTGRNYGYTF.

The chain carries TRBV5-8 and TRBJ2-3; D is uncertain. V was trimmed by 0 bases and J by 6 bases, leaving 23 bases between them. Germline-derived CDR1 and CDR2 are SGHTS and YDEGEE. This CDR3 has 18 residues. This chain's CDR3 is CASSLADGVEVGADTQYF. The CDR3 coding sequence is TGTGCCAGCAGCTTGGCCGATGGGGTGGAAGTGGGTGCGGATACGCAGTATTTT. Based on the CDR3 plus reference TRBV5-8 and TRBJ2-3, the full variable domain is EAGVTQSPTHLIKTRGQQATLRCSPISGHTSVYWYQQALGLGLQFLLWYDEGEERNRGNFPPRFSGRQFPNYSSELNVNALELEDSALYLCASSLADGVEVGADTQYFGPGTRLTVL.

This clonotype was detected a few times. V gene TRBV6-1 combines with J gene TRBJ1-2; TRBD1 matches 9 bases. The CDR3 has 17 residues. Germline V gene data show CDR1 as MNHNS and CDR2 as SASEGT. V gave up 5 bases and J gave up 5 bases; unmatched junction bases: 15. This CDR3 is CASSWLTGGHTLYGYTF. The CDR3 nucleotides are TGTGCCAGCAGTTGGCTTACAGGGGGCCACACCCTTTATGGCTACACCTTC.

This clonotype was counted between two and nine times. The rearrangement joins TRBV6-1 to TRBJ2-5; 15 bases fit TRBD2. Trimming took 8 bases from V and 4 from J; bases not matched to a gene: 8. Germline-derived CDR1 and CDR2 are MNHNS and SASEGT. The CDR3 loop spans 16 amino acids. The CDR3 DNA is TGTGCCAGCGCCCGCCGGACTAGCGGGAGGGTAGAGACCCAGTACTTC. Translating it yields CASARRTSGRVETQYF.

Here the CDR3 reads CASSEGTALNSPLHF. The CDR3 bases are TGTGCCAGCAGTGAAGGGACAGCGCTTAATTCACCCCTCCACTTT. V is TRBV2 and J is TRBJ1-6, with a possible D match to TRBD1 (6 bases). The ends were cut back, 1 base at V and 6 bases at J, with 10 bases in the middle. The CDR3 is made up of 15 amino acids. Germline CDR1 is SNHLY and CDR2 is FYNNEI.

The DNA for the CDR3 is TGTGCCAGTAGGAACTCTAGCGGGAGGGCCAAAGATACGCAGTATTTT. It translates to CASRNSSGRAKDTQYF. The J gene is TRBJ2-3, the V gene TRBV19; TRBD2 agrees at 12 bases. The germline V gene has CDR1 LNHDA and CDR2 SQIVND (reference sequence). The CDR3 length is 16 residues. J lost 5 bases, V lost 6 bases, and 9 bases had no gene match. Together with reference TRBV19 and TRBJ2-3, the CDR3 gives the full variable domain: DGGITQSPKYLFRKEGQNVTLSCEQNLNHDAMYWYRQDPGQGLRLIYYSQIVNDFQKGDIAEGYSVSREKKESFPLTVTSAQKNPTAFYLCASRNSSGRAKDTQYFGPGTRLTVL.

This clonotype was seen a handful of times. The CDR3 nucleotides read TGTGCCAGCAGTAGAGGCAGGGCCAGAACTGAAGCTTTCTTT. This codes for CASSRGRARTEAFF. V is TRBV27 and J is TRBJ1-1, with D possibly TRBD1 on 5 matching bases. Looked up from germline, CDR1 is MNHEY and CDR2 is SMNVEV (reference sequence). V was trimmed by 5 bases and J by 5 bases, leaving 15 bases between them. The CDR3 has 14 amino acids.

This clonotype was seen only a few times. The chain uses TRBV7-8 and TRBJ2-2, with 9 positions matching TRBD2. Germline CDR1 reads SGHVS; CDR2 reads FQNEAQ. V lost 0 bases to trimming and J lost 6 bases; unmatched junction nucleotides: 8. The CDR3 is 17 residues long. CDR3 DNA: TGTGCCAGCAGCTTAGCGGGAGGCGGGAGGGCCGCCGGGGAGCTGTTTTTT. It encodes CASSLAGGGRAAGELFF.

There are many counts of this clonotype. The chain joins TRBV20-1 to TRBJ2-5; 7 bases map to TRBD2. This CDR3 comprises 14 residues. V lost 5 bases, J lost 1 base, and 7 bases stayed unmatched. Germline CDR1 DFQATT, CDR2 SNEGSKA (reference sequence). DNA of the CDR3: TGCAGTGCTTCCCCGGGACTACGCCAAGAGACCCAGTACTTC. Translated, it gives CSASPGLRQETQYF.

The chain combines TRBV16 with TRBJ1-1, with D maybe TRBD1 (6 bases). This CDR3 region has 12 residues. CDR1 and CDR2 (germline): KGHSY, FQNENV. Trimming shortened V by 6 bases and J by 8 bases, and 13 bases separated the two germline ends. CDR3 in amino acids: CASRPSDSEAFF. The CDR3 DNA follows: TGTGCCAGCAGACCTTCGGACAGCGAAGCTTTCTTT. The whole variable domain, remainder taken from reference TRBV16 and TRBJ1-1, is GEEVAQTPKHLVRGEGQKAKLYCAPIKGHSYVFWYQQVLKNEFKFLISFQNENVFDETGMPKERFSAKCLPNSPCSLEIQATKLEDSAVYFCASRPSDSEAFFGQGTRLTVV.

V usage is TRBV12-3 or TRBV12-4 and J usage is TRBJ2-3; the match to TRBD2 covers 7 bases. The V segment lost 8 bases and the J segment 3 bases; nucleotides outside the gene matches: 8. This CDR3 contains 14 residues. The CDR3 is CASFLGGGTDTQYF. The CDR3, as DNA: TGTGCCAGCTTCCTGGGGGGGGGGACAGATACGCAGTATTTT.

This clonotype occurred a few times. This chain uses TRBV29-1 with TRBJ2-7, with 7 bases aligning to TRBD1. The germline gives CDR1 SQVTM, CDR2 ANQGSEA. The CDR3 contains 12 residues. After removal of 4 bases from V and 3 bases from J, the junction contained 3 bases not matched to a gene. The CDR3: CSVARQGYEQYF. CDR3 DNA sequence: TGCAGCGTTGCGAGACAGGGCTACGAGCAGTACTTC.

The CDR3 DNA reads TGTGCCAGCAGTCAGCAGGGGGCTAGGGATGGCTACACCTTC. Residues: CASSQQGARDGYTF. This chain joins TRBV6-1 and TRBJ1-2; 8 positions match TRBD1. After removal of 5 bases from V and 6 bases from J, the junction contained 8 bases not matched to a gene. CDR3 length equals 14 residues. CDR1 and CDR2 (germline): MNHNS, SASEGT.